This paragraph reports one TCR beta chain. The sample holds many counts of this clonotype. What this receptor recognizes is not known. No much larger clone exists at a distance of one base, and base qualities are not known. Per the publication, the time point label means: blood at routine non-recurrence follow-up after resection. TCR sequencing used whole RNA extracted from tumor and nontumor lung tissue, or from cryopreserved PBMC samples, without cell sorting. Only patients with enough RNA available from two or more tumor regions were chosen for TCR sequencing. These data originate in a study of spatial heterogeneity in lung cancer (dated by TCRdb to the late 2010s). About the study as a whole: Donors were 72 patients with early-stage, untreated non-small cell lung cancer from the lung TRACERx cohort. Follow-up PBMC samples were sequenced whenever available, and the median time to follow-up was around two years after resection. Beta-chain transcripts were consistently detected in greater numbers than alpha-chain transcripts, which likely reflects a higher abundance of beta-chain transcripts. In the raw uncorrected reads, each unique combination of TCR and UMI appeared on average more than ten times. In non-small cell lung cancer, the study quantitatively compared TCR alpha and beta repertoires across several tumor regions, matched nontumor lung, and blood. Nonsynonymous mutation counts, determined by whole-exome sequencing of tumor tissue, were related to TCR repertoire features. Both alpha and beta chains were TCR-sequenced in 200 or so tumor regions, under 85 matched nontumor lung samples and around 50 PBMC samples obtained at surgery.

Overall results and qualifications from the work: Only roughly 15 patients were included in the comparisons of baseline and follow-up blood repertoires. Confirming at a functional level the hypothesis that regional TCRs recognize regional mutations was considered to require additional single-cell paired TCR alpha and beta sequencing. Ubiquitous expanded tumor TCRs were detected in blood more often at tumor resection than at routine follow-up.

The library came from 5' RACE. Sequenced on a NextSeq 500. In the TCR library protocol, a unique molecular identifier was attached to each TCR cDNA molecule so that PCR and sequencing errors could be corrected. The authors' analysis ran thus. TCR identification, UMI-based error correction and CDR3 extraction were all carried out with Decombinator tools. Expanded TCRs were defined as those above a frequency of 2 per 1,000, corresponding to the top 1% of the tumor frequency distribution. Renyi diversity was computed with the R vegan package after each repertoire had been subsampled 100 times to 5,000 TCRs. To build CDR3 similarity networks, amino acid triplet string-kernel similarity was used, and CDR3s were connected when their pairwise similarity was above 0.82. The raw public reads went through TCRdb reprocessing: fastp at Q25, MiXCR clone calling, in-frame beta chains kept. Every entry covers one CDR3 protein and lists the most common genes and DNA from its rows. The V and J calls were not made by the authors but by TCRdb's processing. This sample is represented by about 120,000 distinct CDR3 sequences; 12% of them were singletons. The top ten clonotypes cover approximately 17% of the sample.

V gives up 3 bases and J gives up 0 bases, and the segment between their germline ends measures 13 bases. The germline V gene sets CDR1 to SGDLS and CDR2 to YYNGEE. From its cysteine to its phenylalanine, the CDR3 spans 16 amino acids. Here the CDR3 DNA is all that survives: 48 bases in frame from base 1. The material sequenced was PBMCs, taken at follow-up. The clonotype comes from a male donor with early-stage non-small cell lung cancer. This chain is built from TRBV9 and TRBJ2-1, with no confident D gene call. The DNA sequence is TGTGCCAGCAGCGAAGGCCTCTCTAGCTCCTACAATGAGCAGTTCTTC. The encoded protein is CASSEGLSSSYNEQFF.